This T cell receptor beta chain was identified in a study of blood T cell repertoires in COVID-19. Turning to the study itself: Specimens from acute and convalescent COVID-19 originated in the United States, Italy and Spain. T cells, B-cell-depleted T cells, or PBMCs provided the cDNA or gDNA that served as material.

Original analysis: From reference gene primer amplification, estimates of nucleated cell counts were derived. Repertoires were generated with immunoSEQ multiplex PCR, while TCRdb's copy carries only in-frame clones and drops some. V, J and clone size reflect that table, while D and trimming were determined from the DNA. The data contain about 380,000 clones, roughly 86% of them seen just once; the ten biggest clones take up 1% to 1.5%. Clinical history reported by participants formed the basis on which cohorts were assigned. The source is a young man who had recovered from COVID-19. The sample consisted of PBMCs or T cells enriched from blood (not recorded which).

CDR3 in DNA: TGCGCCAGCAGCCAAGAAGTCGCGCCGTTCGCAGATACGCAGTATTTT. Protein sequence: CASSQEVAPFADTQYF. The chain links TRBV4-1 to TRBJ2-3; D gene uncertain. This CDR3 is built from 16 residues. Germline-derived CDR1 and CDR2 are MGHRA and YSYEKL. Trimming left V 0 bases short and J 4 bases short, with 14 bases between.